These 30 T cell receptor beta chains were all obtained from the same sample, sequenced in a study of T cell responses to AZD1222 COVID-19 vaccine (dated by TCRdb to the early 2020s). Receptor amplification or capture employed the immunoSEQ multiplex PCR assay. This is the immuneACCESS table as TCRdb keeps it, with only in-frame sequences that have V and J called. A part of the clones is gone; compared with another copy, unresolved V genes explain less than half, and the rest is unexplained. This sample comprises tens of thousands of clones, over 75% of them detected only once. The ten largest clonotypes hold 20% to 25% of the sample. What this sample's time point label stands for: baseline before first vaccination. The input for sequencing was peripheral blood, taken on day 0 of AZD1222 vaccination. These receptor sequences come from an adult in good health.

V and J are TRBV23-1 and TRBJ2-1, with 10 bases fitting TRBD1. TRBV23-1 is reported as an ORF; its role is uncertain. The CDR3 is 20 residues long. V lost 2 bases to trimming and J lost 1 base; unmatched junction nucleotides: 14. The CDR3 bases are TGCGCCAGCAGTCAAGAGGCCGGGACAGGGGAAACTTTTTCCTACAATGAGCAGTTCTTC. Translated: CASSQEAGTGETFSYNEQFF.

This clone was observed once. The genes are TRBV30 and TRBJ1-2; weak D call: TRBD1 (5 bases). This CDR3 region has 15 residues. V was pared by 0 bases and J by 5 bases, with 16 bases between. Germline V lookup: CDR1 GTSNPN, CDR2 SVGIG (reference sequence). CDR3 coding DNA: TGTGCCTGGAGTGTACGCTGGGGCCTTGGGTATGGCTACACCTTC. As protein: CAWSVRWGLGYGYTF. Filled out from reference TRBV30 and TRBJ1-2, the complete variable domain reads SQTIHQWPATLVQPVGSPLSLECTVEGTSNPNLYWYRQAAGRGLQLLFYSVGIGQISSEVPQNLSASRPQDRQFILSSKKLLLSDSGFYLCAWSVRWGLGYGYTFGSGTRLTVV.

CDR3 nucleotide sequence: TGCAGCGTTGACGTTCATCGGGATACGCAGTATTTT. Its translation: CSVDVHRDTQYF. The chain uses TRBV29-1 and TRBJ2-3; D unresolved. The length of the CDR3 is 12 residues. The germline gives CDR1 SQVTM, CDR2 ANQGSEA. The V and J ends lost 3 bases and 6 bases respectively, with 10 bases between them.

The chain is built from TRBV6-5 and TRBJ2-7; possibly TRBD2 for D (6 bases). Germline CDR1 reads MNHEY; CDR2 reads SVGAGI. Trimming left V 10 bases short and J 6 bases short, with 25 bases between. The CDR3 has 15 residues. This CDR3 is CANPRGGTPILEQYF. Here the CDR3 DNA reads TGTGCCAACCCTCGGGGCGGGACCCCCATACTCGAGCAGTACTTC.

The chain employs TRBV6-5 and TRBJ2-3; D call uncertain. This CDR3 comprises 13 residues. Trimming stripped 6 bases from V and 5 bases from J, with 12 bases between. Germline CDR1 reads MNHEY; CDR2 reads SVGAGI. The CDR3 DNA reads TGTGCCAGCAGGGTTCCGTCAGGAGATACGCAGTATTTT. Amino acids: CASRVPSGDTQYF.

V usage is TRBV4-1 and J usage is TRBJ1-1; D is ambiguous. Per the germline V gene, CDR1 is MGHRA and CDR2 is YSYEKL. The ends were cut back, 1 base at V and 4 bases at J, with 13 bases in the middle. There are 15 residues in the CDR3. The CDR3 loop reads CASSQGTPLVTEAFF. The CDR3 coding sequence is TGCGCCAGCAGCCAAGGAACACCCTTGGTCACTGAAGCTTTCTTT.

The V and J genes are TRBV6-5 and TRBJ1-4, with 9 bases identical to TRBD1. The CDR3 is made up of 15 amino acids. Trimming removed 5 bases from V and 2 bases from J; junction bases left unmatched: 3. From germline, CDR1 is MNHEY and CDR2 SVGAGI. CDR3 sequence (DNA): TGTGCCAGCAGTCGGACAGGGGTGACTAATGAAAAACTGTTTTTT. Its protein is CASSRTGVTNEKLFF.

J is TRBJ1-6 and V is TRBV19; D call uncertain. The CDR3 contains 15 residues. Trimming took 7 bases from V and 7 from J, leaving 17 bases between them. Germline CDR1 LNHDA, CDR2 SQIVND (reference sequence). The CDR3 protein is CASNNPSNRNSPLHF. The CDR3 coding sequence is TGTGCCAGTAACAACCCGTCCAACAGAAATTCACCCCTCCACTTT.

The J gene is TRBJ1-2, the V gene TRBV30; 7 bases fit TRBD1. Looked up from germline, CDR1 is GTSNPN and CDR2 is SVGIG (reference sequence). This CDR3 comprises 13 residues. J gave up 2 bases and V 2 bases, and 2 bases lay outside the gene matches. The CDR3 reads CAWSPGQNYGYTF. CDR3 DNA sequence: TGTGCCTGGAGTCCGGGACAGAACTATGGCTACACCTTC.

The chain couples TRBV5-1 to TRBJ1-5, with 10 bases that match TRBD1. This CDR3 spans 15 amino acids. Germline loops: CDR1 SGHRS, CDR2 YFSETQ. V shed 4 bases, J shed 3 bases, and the junction held 4 bases outside the gene matches. The CDR3 DNA sequence: TGCGCCAGCAGCCTGGGACAGGGGTACAATCAGCCCCAGCATTTT. Residues: CASSLGQGYNQPQHF.

The chain carries TRBV7-9 and TRBJ2-1; 9 bases fit TRBD1. The trim removed 6 bases at V and 8 bases at J, leaving 11 bases unmatched. In germline, CDR1 is SEHNR, CDR2 FQNEAQ (reference sequence). CDR3 size: 15 residues. The CDR3, as DNA: TGTGCCAGCAGTTACCGGGACAGGGCCATCGATGAGCAGTTCTTC. It yields the protein CASSYRDRAIDEQFF.

The V and J genes are TRBV4-2 and TRBJ2-7; 7 bases fit TRBD1. Germline V CDR1 and CDR2: LGHNA, YNFKEQ. The length of the CDR3 is 16 residues. V gave up 1 base and J gave up 2 bases; unmatched junction bases: 8. This chain's CDR3 is CASSQATGDSAYEQYF. For the CDR3, the DNA is TGTGCCAGCAGCCAAGCGACCGGGGACAGTGCCTACGAGCAGTACTTC.

The chain recombines TRBV30 with TRBJ1-2; 7 nucleotides agree with TRBD1. This CDR3 has 14 amino acids. The germline gives CDR1 GTSNPN, CDR2 SVGIG (reference sequence). V dropped 4 bases and J dropped 7; count of bases not matched to a gene: 12. The CDR3 coding sequence is TGTGCCTGGACTTCTTCGACAGGGAGCAGTGGCTACACCTTC. Protein sequence: CAWTSSTGSSGYTF. Complete variable domain (other parts from reference TRBV30 and TRBJ1-2): SQTIHQWPATLVQPVGSPLSLECTVEGTSNPNLYWYRQAAGRGLQLLFYSVGIGQISSEVPQNLSASRPQDRQFILSSKKLLLSDSGFYLCAWTSSTGSSGYTFGSGTRLTVV.

The rearrangement joins TRBV27 to TRBJ2-2; D is unresolved. CDR1 is MNHEY, CDR2 SMNVEV, per germline (reference sequence). The CDR3 totals 15 residues. The ends were cut back, 2 bases at V and 1 base at J, with 8 bases in the middle. The CDR3 sequence: CASSLGVLNTGELFF. The CDR3 coding sequence is TGTGCCAGCAGTTTAGGGGTTTTGAACACCGGGGAGCTGTTTTTT.

The chain uses TRBV30 and TRBJ1-5; 7 bases fit TRBD1. The CDR3 extends over 14 amino acids. In germline, CDR1 is GTSNPN, CDR2 SVGIG (reference sequence). After removal of 2 bases from V and 6 bases from J, the junction contained 7 bases not matched to a gene. The CDR3: CAWSTRQGSQPQHF. Written as DNA, the CDR3 is TGTGCCTGGAGTACACGACAGGGAAGTCAGCCCCAGCATTTT. Full variable domain (remainder filled in from reference TRBV30 and TRBJ1-5): SQTIHQWPATLVQPVGSPLSLECTVEGTSNPNLYWYRQAAGRGLQLLFYSVGIGQISSEVPQNLSASRPQDRQFILSSKKLLLSDSGFYLCAWSTRQGSQPQHFGDGTRLSIL.

The rearrangement joins TRBV6-1 to TRBJ2-2, with D perhaps matching TRBD2 (6 bases). V dropped 1 base and J dropped 0 bases, with 6 bases sitting between them. The CDR3 runs 15 residues. CDR1 MNHNS and CDR2 SASEGT come from the germline V gene. In DNA, the CDR3 is TGTGCCAGCAGTGAAGGGACTACGAACACCGGGGAGCTGTTTTTT. This translates into CASSEGTTNTGELFF.

The gene calls are TRBV19 and TRBJ1-2; D gene uncertain. Trimming left V 5 bases short and J 0 bases short, with 10 bases between. Germline CDR1 is LNHDA and CDR2 is SQIVND (reference sequence). The CDR3 is 14 residues long. The CDR3 spells CASSDQETNYGYTF. The DNA for the CDR3 is TGTGCCAGTAGTGATCAGGAAACTAACTATGGCTACACCTTC.

The chain links TRBV30 to TRBJ1-6; D is perhaps TRBD1 (6 bases). V was clipped by 6 bases and J by 10 bases, with 16 bases between them. The CDR3 is 13 amino acids. The germline CDR1 and CDR2 sequences are GTSNPN and SVGIG (reference sequence). The CDR3 reads CACNREKQSPLHF. For the CDR3, the DNA is TGTGCCTGCAACAGGGAAAAACAATCACCCCTCCACTTT.

The CDR3 loop reads CASSYSGEANEQYF. CDR3 nucleotides: TGTGCCAGCAGTTACTCCGGGGAGGCGAACGAGCAGTACTTC. The V call is TRBV6-5, the J call TRBJ2-7; D might be TRBD2 (6 bases). Germline lookup yields CDR1 MNHEY and CDR2 SVGAGI. This CDR3 has 14 amino acids. V shed 0 bases and J shed 5 bases, with 11 bases lying between them.

The chain couples TRBV19 to TRBJ1-5; D is possibly TRBD1 (5 bases). V was trimmed by 4 bases and J by 2 bases, leaving 15 bases between them. From germline, CDR1 is LNHDA and CDR2 SQIVND (reference sequence). The CDR3 loop spans 16 amino acids. Written as DNA, the CDR3 is TGTGCCAGTAGTACCGGCTCGCAGGGCGGCAATCAGCCCCAGCATTTT. Amino acid sequence: CASSTGSQGGNQPQHF.

The genes are TRBV30 and TRBJ2-7; 8 bases match TRBD1. Trimming cost V 3 bases and J 2 bases; bases outside gene matches: 9. The CDR3 has 15 residues. In germline, CDR1 is GTSNPN, CDR2 SVGIG (reference sequence). The CDR3 here is CAWRPRQGNAYEQYF. The CDR3 nucleotides read TGTGCCTGGAGGCCCCGACAGGGGAACGCCTACGAGCAGTACTTC.

On this clone itself: The junction differs from germline at one of its ends, possibly a read error. The gene calls are TRBV5-1 and TRBJ1-1, with 7 nucleotides matching TRBD1. This CDR3 has 13 residues. Germline loops: CDR1 SGHRS, CDR2 YFSETQ. The CDR3 sequence: CASSLVAGQAGTF. CDR3 nucleotide sequence: TGCGCCAGCAGCTTGGTAGCTGGACAGGCGGGGACATTT.

CDR3 protein: CASSLGTENQPQHF. For the CDR3, the DNA is TGTGCCAGCAGCCTCGGGACAGAGAATCAGCCCCAGCATTTT. The chain has TRBV7-9 and TRBJ1-5, with 7 bases identical to TRBD1. Germline values: CDR1 SEHNR, CDR2 FQNEAQ (reference sequence). The CDR3 runs 14 residues. V shed 5 bases, J shed 4 bases, and the junction held 5 bases outside the gene matches.

To note about this clone: The same CDR3 can be traced to other DNA sequences in this sample. This chain joins TRBV18 and TRBJ2-7; D remains unclear. CDR1 is KGHSH and CDR2 is LQKENI in the germline V gene. Trimming removed 2 bases at V and 0 bases at J, with 2 bases between. This CDR3 is 12 amino acids long. CDR3 amino acids: CASSPTSYEQYF. DNA of the CDR3: TGTGCCAGCTCACCAACCTCCTACGAGCAGTACTTC.

The chain carries TRBV7-9 and TRBJ1-1; D is ambiguous. V was shortened by 5 bases and J by 5 bases, with 6 bases between the two germline ends. Germline CDR1 and CDR2: SEHNR and FQNEAQ (reference sequence). The CDR3 is 11 amino acids. This CDR3 is CASSPATEAFF. The CDR3 bases are TGTGCCAGCAGCCCCGCAACTGAAGCTTTCTTT.

The V call is TRBV27, the J call TRBJ2-3; 11 positions agree with TRBD2. Trimming took 5 bases from V and 5 from J; bases not matched to a gene: 3. Germline CDR1 reads MNHEY; CDR2 reads SMNVEV (reference sequence). The CDR3 totals 14 residues. CDR3 residues: CASSKGLAVDTQYF. The CDR3 region has the DNA TGTGCCAGCAGTAAGGGACTAGCGGTAGATACGCAGTATTTT.

In its sample, this clone was seen a few times. The chain uses TRBV10-3 and TRBJ2-3; 8 bases are shared with TRBD2. From germline, CDR1 is ENHRY and CDR2 SYGVKD. The CDR3 covers 14 residues. With 10 bases clipped from V and 0 bases from J, the junction kept 6 bases outside the gene matches. The CDR3 nucleotides are TGTGCCACAAGTAGCGGGGTCAGCACAGATACGCAGTATTTT. Its protein product is CATSSGVSTDTQYF.

This chain joins TRBV4-2 and TRBJ1-4; D is unclear. V was clipped by 1 base and J by 8 bases, with 20 bases between them. Germline CDR1 and CDR2: LGHNA and YNFKEQ. CDR3 length: 17 amino acids. The CDR3 region has the DNA TGTGCCAGCAGCCAAGGCACGGGATCGGGGATGTGGGAAAAACTGTTTTTT. Encoded protein: CASSQGTGSGMWEKLFF.

The chain couples TRBV9 to TRBJ1-6, with D maybe TRBD1 (5 bases). The CDR3 consists of 17 residues. Germline CDR1 and CDR2: SGDLS and YYNGEE. Trimming left V 4 bases short and J 5 bases short, with 19 bases between. The CDR3 sequence is CASSIGWGVVDNSPLHF. CDR3 in DNA: TGTGCCAGCAGCATAGGATGGGGGGTTGTAGATAATTCACCCCTCCACTTT.

This clone was seen only a few times. The chain has TRBV29-1 and TRBJ1-2, with a possible D match to TRBD1 (6 bases). The CDR3 loop spans 10 amino acids. The germline V and J ends were trimmed by 7 bases and 8 bases, with 11 bases remaining between them. Germline CDR1 SQVTM, CDR2 ANQGSEA. CDR3 residues: CSAGGAGYTF. DNA of the CDR3: TGCAGCGCCGGGGGGGCCGGCTACACCTTC.